The 18 T cell receptor beta chains given below trace back to one sample, sequenced in a study of blood T cells in healthy people across ages. Combining a sample-barcoded 5' primer with a J-beta primer mix, a second PCR ran for about 7 to 11 cycles. TCRdb reprocessed the 5' RACE reads with MiXCR, giving one entry per CDR3 protein. The data show roughly 1.7 million distinct CDR3 sequences, around 35% seen once. The sequencing input was blood. The source of these receptors is a woman aged 25 to 39 in good health.

The chain couples TRBV6-6 to TRBJ2-3; 7 nucleotides agree with TRBD1. V was pared by 6 bases and J by 2 bases, with 5 bases of the junction left unmatched. Germline CDR1 is MNHNY and CDR2 is SVGAGI (reference sequence). The CDR3 covers 14 residues. The CDR3 sequence: CASRWDSFTDTQYF. CDR3 bases: TGTGCCAGCAGGTGGGACAGCTTCACAGATACGCAGTATTTT.

This rearrangement joins TRBV9 to TRBJ2-5; maybe TRBD2 (5 bases). Germline V CDR1 and CDR2: SGDLS, YYNGEE. This CDR3 comprises 14 residues. V lost 2 bases to trimming and J lost 5 bases, with 13 bases between them. CDR3 DNA: TGTGCCAGCAGCGTTGACGAGGGCGTCGAGACCCAGTACTTC. This gives the protein CASSVDEGVETQYF.

The chain links TRBV5-1 to TRBJ2-1; no firm D call. Germline assignment: CDR1 SGHRS and CDR2 YFSETQ. Trimming took off 4 bases at V and 5 bases at J, with 13 bases between the two ends. There are 14 residues in the CDR3. CDR3 sequence reads: CASSESSWDNEQFF. The DNA of the CDR3 is TGCGCCAGCAGCGAGAGTAGTTGGGACAATGAGCAGTTCTTC.

This clonotype was counted at least ten times. The genes are TRBV11-2 and TRBJ2-1; TRBD2 aligns across 8 bases. Germline CDR1 reads SGHAT; CDR2 reads FQNNGV. The CDR3 is made up of 15 amino acids. V gave up 7 bases and J gave up 0 bases; unmatched junction bases: 5. CDR3 nucleotide sequence: TGTGCCAGCACCATAGCGGGAAGCTCCTACAATGAGCAGTTCTTC. Amino acid sequence: CASTIAGSSYNEQFF.

The chain employs TRBV29-1 and TRBJ1-3; 7 bases match TRBD1. The CDR3 consists of 13 residues. CDR1 is SQVTM, CDR2 ANQGSEA, per germline. The J segment lost 4 bases and the V segment lost 5 bases, leaving 5 bases of the junction unmatched. In DNA, the CDR3 is TGCAGCGTTCAGGGGGGGATCGGAAACACCATATATTTT. This codes for CSVQGGIGNTIYF.

This clonotype was observed many times. The chain recombines TRBV29-1 with TRBJ1-4, with no clear D. CDR1 and CDR2 from the germline V gene are SQVTM and ANQGSEA. V was clipped by 0 bases and J by 8 bases, with 7 bases between them. The CDR3 sequence is 12 residues long. The CDR3 is CSVEDAGEKLFF. The CDR3, as DNA: TGCAGCGTTGAAGATGCCGGAGAAAAACTGTTTTTT.

The J gene is TRBJ1-5, the V gene TRBV20-1, with a weak D call TRBD1 (5 bases). Germline assignment: CDR1 DFQATT and CDR2 SNEGSKA (reference sequence). This CDR3 comprises 15 residues. V lost 5 bases to trimming and J lost 0 bases, with 14 bases between them. CDR3 region: CSALDRVYSNQPQHF. The CDR3 DNA sequence: TGCAGTGCTCTAGACAGAGTCTATAGCAATCAGCCCCAGCATTTT.

The V gene is TRBV7-6, the J gene TRBJ2-1; the match to TRBD1 covers 12 bases. Germline V CDR1 and CDR2: SGHVS, FNYEAQ. Trimming took 1 base from V and 5 from J; bases not matched to a gene: 0. The CDR3 covers 15 residues. The CDR3 sequence is CASSLGDRGHNEQFF. CDR3 DNA sequence: TGTGCCAGCAGCTTAGGGGACAGGGGGCACAATGAGCAGTTCTTC.

This clonotype was observed a few times. The CDR3 sequence: CASRKWTANTGELFF. Here the CDR3 DNA reads TGTGCCAGCAGAAAGTGGACAGCGAACACCGGGGAGCTGTTTTTT. The V gene is TRBV12-3 or TRBV12-4, the J gene TRBJ2-2; possibly TRBD1 for D (6 bases). The CDR3 sequence is 15 residues long. The V and J ends lost 6 bases and 0 bases respectively, with 11 bases between them.

This clonotype turned up a few times. The chain has TRBV9 and TRBJ1-2, with 7 bases aligning to TRBD1. This CDR3 comprises 14 residues. Germline lookup yields CDR1 SGDLS and CDR2 YYNGEE. After removal of 4 bases from V and 6 bases from J, the junction contained 9 bases not matched to a gene. CDR3 coding DNA: TGTGCCAGCAGCCCTTCCTTGACAGGGCATGGCTACACCTTC. Translating gives CASSPSLTGHGYTF.

Notes on this clonotype: As the CDR3 is not closed by the conserved phenylalanine or tryptophan, this likely results from a read error. The chain is built from TRBV12-3 or TRBV12-4 and TRBJ2-3, with 9 bases fitting TRBD2. This CDR3 has 15 residues. V shed 5 bases, J shed 0 bases, and the junction held 3 bases outside the gene matches. DNA for the CDR3: TGTGCCAGCAGTAGGGCGGGAGGGAGCACAGATACGCAGTATTCT. This encodes CASSRAGGSTDTQYS.

This chain uses TRBV5-1 with TRBJ2-1; 14 nucleotides agree with TRBD2. V dropped 4 bases and J dropped 6; count of bases not matched to a gene: 3. This CDR3 contains 15 residues. Germline assignment: CDR1 SGHRS and CDR2 YFSETQ. The DNA for the CDR3 is TGCGCCAGCAGCAATGGGACTAGCGGGGGCAATGAGCAGTTCTTC. Protein: CASSNGTSGGNEQFF.

This clonotype was detected a few times. This chain joins TRBV20-1 and TRBJ2-1; D tentatively fits TRBD1 or TRBD2 (6 bases each). The CDR3 runs to 14 residues. Germline V lookup: CDR1 DFQATT, CDR2 SNEGSKA (reference sequence). Trimming took 3 bases from V and 5 from J, leaving 14 bases between them. CDR3 region: CSASDIRGDNEQFF. DNA of the CDR3: TGCAGTGCTAGTGATATTAGGGGGGACAATGAGCAGTTCTTC.

V is TRBV28 and J is TRBJ2-1; 8 nucleotides align to TRBD2. The junction had 5 bases not matched to a gene; V was cut back by 7 bases and J by 9 bases. In germline, CDR1 is MDHEN, CDR2 SYDVKM. The CDR3 contains 12 residues. The CDR3 here is CASTNGGVEQFF. Here the CDR3 DNA reads TGTGCCAGCACCAACGGGGGGGTTGAGCAGTTCTTC.

This clonotype has ten or more counts. V and J are TRBV4-1 and TRBJ2-7, with no clear D. Trimming took off 0 bases at V and 2 bases at J, with 8 bases between the two ends. Per the germline V gene, CDR1 is MGHRA and CDR2 is YSYEKL. The CDR3 spans 14 residues. The chain's CDR3 is CASSQEGSPYEQYF. The CDR3 region has the DNA TGCGCCAGCAGCCAAGAGGGCTCCCCCTACGAGCAGTACTTC.

This clonotype was detected ten times or more. V is TRBV29-1 and J is TRBJ2-1; perhaps D is TRBD1 or TRBD2 (6 bases each). The CDR3 is made up of 16 amino acids. Germline V lookup: CDR1 SQVTM, CDR2 ANQGSEA. V lost 5 bases, J lost 4 bases, and 21 bases lay in between. CDR3 in DNA: TGCAGCGTTTCCCCCGTTGAAGGGGGAGGTTACAATGAGCAGTTCTTC. Protein: CSVSPVEGGGYNEQFF.

This rearrangement joins TRBV7-2 to TRBJ1-1; no firm D call. Germline V gene sequence: CDR1 SGHTA, CDR2 FQGNSA. The CDR3 runs to 16 residues. Deletions cut 2 bases from V and 0 bases from J, with 13 bases between. This CDR3 reads CASSLNQFHMNTEAFF. CDR3 DNA sequence: TGTGCCAGCAGCTTAAATCAGTTTCACATGAACACTGAAGCTTTCTTT.

There are a few counts of this clonotype. CDR3 bases: TGTGCCAGCAGAAGTATGAATACGCAGTATTTT. It translates to CASRSMNTQYF. This chain joins TRBV28 and TRBJ2-3; no clear D gene. V lost 6 bases and J 7 bases, leaving 8 bases between the germline ends. CDR3 length: 11 residues. CDR1 MDHEN and CDR2 SYDVKM come from the germline V gene.